This T cell receptor beta chain was sequenced in a study of CXCR3-negative and CXCR3-positive naive CD8 T cells. Study-level findings and limits: High diversity, comparable across both naive subsets, contrasted with much lower diversity in memory CD8+ cells. Compared with CXCR3-negative naive cells, CXCR3-positive naive cells showed more hydrophobic TRB CDR3s.

Worth noting for this clonotype: Its antigen remains unidentified.

All TRB cDNA libraries came from 5' RACE performed with UMI labels. Each CDR3 protein gets one entry in TCRdb, which reprocessed the 5' RACE reads and gives no DNA. Its table lists about 89,000 distinct CDR3 sequences. From germline, CDR1 is LNHNV and CDR2 YYDKDF (reference sequence). CDR3 length: 16 residues. The chain recombines TRBV15 with TRBJ1-2. Sequenced material: naive CXCR3+ CD8+ T cells from blood. Subset denoted: CD45RO-CCR7+CD27+CD95- naive CD8+ T cells expressing CXCR3 (TNR3+). The sequence was collected from a human donor in good health. Some clones in this sample may be carry-over from other donors' samples. This CDR3 is CATSRDLLSTGNGYTF.